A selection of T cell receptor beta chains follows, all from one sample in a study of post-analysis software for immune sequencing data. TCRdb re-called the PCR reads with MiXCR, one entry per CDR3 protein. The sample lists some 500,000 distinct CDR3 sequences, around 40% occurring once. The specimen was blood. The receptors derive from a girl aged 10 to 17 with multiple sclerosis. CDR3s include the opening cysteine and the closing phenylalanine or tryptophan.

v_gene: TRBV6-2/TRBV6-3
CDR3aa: CASSFLAETMISYEQYF

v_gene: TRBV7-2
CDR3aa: CASSRESYGYTF

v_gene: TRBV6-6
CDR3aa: CASSYPIQGAGYTF

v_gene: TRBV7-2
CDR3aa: CASSPGRAHEAFF

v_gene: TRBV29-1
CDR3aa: CSETTGVNTEAFF

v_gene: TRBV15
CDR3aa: CATSRRSGRGNEQFF

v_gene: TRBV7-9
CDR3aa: CASSLVSGEQYF

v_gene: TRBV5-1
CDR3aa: CASSLKDGSYNEQFF

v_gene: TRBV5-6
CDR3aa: CASTLLEGGSFSYEQYF

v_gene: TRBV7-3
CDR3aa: CASSLDREGEQYF

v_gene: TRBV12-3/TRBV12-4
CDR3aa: CASSFRTSPSYEQYF

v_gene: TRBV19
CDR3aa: CASSMGRERNNEQFF

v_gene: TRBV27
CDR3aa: CASSFSSGGTEAFF

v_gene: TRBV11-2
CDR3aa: CASSLGGRTFGTGELFF

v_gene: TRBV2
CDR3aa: CASRGITDTQYF

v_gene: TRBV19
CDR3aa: CASSLGQGDTYEQYF

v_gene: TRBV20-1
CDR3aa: CSATTTGDDNYEQYF

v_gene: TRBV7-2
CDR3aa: CASSLLAGVVSDTQYF

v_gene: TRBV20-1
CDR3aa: CSARVWAGPYYEQYF

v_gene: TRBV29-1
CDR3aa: CSVEEKVRDRLKNYGYTF

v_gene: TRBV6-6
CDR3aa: CASRYKREGPPDTQYF

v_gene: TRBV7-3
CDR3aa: CASSPSLAGGYNEQFF

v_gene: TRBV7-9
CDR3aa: CASSLEGPNYGYTF

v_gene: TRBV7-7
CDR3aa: CASSSEARSNTGELFF

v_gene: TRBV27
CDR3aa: CASIGAYTEAFF

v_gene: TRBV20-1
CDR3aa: CSANTRAKTQYF

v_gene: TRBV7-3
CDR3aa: CASSSSWGTYNEQFF

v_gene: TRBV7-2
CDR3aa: CASSFSGSWTDTQYF

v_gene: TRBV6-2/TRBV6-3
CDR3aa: CASSPGTSVNEQFF

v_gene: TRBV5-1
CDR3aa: CASSFVGGTSTDTQYF

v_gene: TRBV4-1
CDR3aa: CASSQGRGQYF

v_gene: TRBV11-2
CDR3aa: CASSPSRNYGYTF

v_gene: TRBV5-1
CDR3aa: CASSSKGGTGDMNTEAFF

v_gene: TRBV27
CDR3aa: CASSLRGTSGGFYEQYF

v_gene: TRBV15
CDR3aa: CATSRVPSGSTDTQYF

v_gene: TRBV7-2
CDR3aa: CASSLGGAATTEAFF

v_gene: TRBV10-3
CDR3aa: CAIAGSYEQYF

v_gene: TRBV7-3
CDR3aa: CASSLSPAYNEQFF

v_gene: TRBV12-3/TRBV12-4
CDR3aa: CASNLQGRNTEAFF

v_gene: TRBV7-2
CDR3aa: CASSLYGTDDYTF

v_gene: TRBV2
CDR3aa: CASSEQGATTYSNQPQHF

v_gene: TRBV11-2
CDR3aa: CASSSQLVLSYEQYF

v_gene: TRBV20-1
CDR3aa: CSASGGTGVNEQYF

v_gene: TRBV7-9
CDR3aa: CASILTGRTDTQYF

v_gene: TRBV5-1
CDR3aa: CASSLAGVDYNEQFF

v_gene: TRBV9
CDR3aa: CASTVVGSGSTDTQYF

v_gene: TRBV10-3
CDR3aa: CAISGVAGVGEQYF

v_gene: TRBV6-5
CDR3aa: CASSPRQGQVEAFF

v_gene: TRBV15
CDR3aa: CATGGGLSSYNEQFF

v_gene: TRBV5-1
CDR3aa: CASSLAVDGGRNEQFF

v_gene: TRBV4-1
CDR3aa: CASSQLGTAERNIQYF

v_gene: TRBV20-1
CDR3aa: CSARGTIYEQYF

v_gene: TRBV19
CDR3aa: CASIDGGDTGELFF